This TCR beta chain was captured in a study of OX40 agonist ivuxolimab in advanced cancers. About the study: The patients' treatment was ivuxolimab, an agonistic anti-OX40 (CD134) antibody. Dose-escalation patients suffered from hepatocellular carcinoma, melanoma, renal cell or head and neck cancer.

Looked up from germline, CDR1 is SEHNR and CDR2 is FQNEAQ (reference sequence). The CDR3 totals 15 residues. Losses at the gene ends were 5 bases for V and 7 bases for J; bases not matched to a gene: 6. Assay used: immunoSEQ multiplex PCR; TCRdb lists only in-frame clones, some missing. Of 55,000 to 65,000 clones in the sample, about 87% were seen once. The chain combines TRBV7-9 with TRBJ1-5; 12 positions agree with TRBD1. This material consisted of CD4+ or CD8+ T cells sorted from blood, taken in a trial of the OX40 agonist ivuxolimab. The receptor's source is an adult with an advanced solid tumor such as melanoma, head and neck, liver or kidney cancer. The CDR3: CASSKGQGASQPQHF. CDR3 bases: TGTGCCAGCAGCAAGGGACAGGGGGCTTCACAGCCCCAGCATTTT.